This T cell receptor beta chain comes out of a study of shared clonotypes between healthy human individuals. Each sorted subset replicate got 200 ng genomic DNA, 30,000 or so genomes. TCRdb's table, derived via immunoSEQ multiplex PCR, lists solely in-frame clones and lacks some. This table has some 2.1 million clones, about 95% appearing once. Naive CD8 cells lacked CD45RO and underwent positive selection for CCR7, leaving out terminally differentiated effector memory CD45RA+ cells. V was pared by 0 bases and J by 3 bases, with 6 bases of the junction left unmatched. The CDR3 has 16 amino acids. Germline assignment: CDR1 SGDLS and CDR2 YYNGEE.

This receptor was identified in a man aged 18 to 35 in good health. The V call is TRBV9, the J call TRBJ2-1; 7 bases align to TRBD2. The source material was naive CD8+ T cells sorted from blood. The CDR3 reads CASSVVGASGYNEQFF. For the CDR3, the DNA is TGTGCCAGCAGCGTAGTAGGGGCTAGCGGCTACAATGAGCAGTTCTTC.